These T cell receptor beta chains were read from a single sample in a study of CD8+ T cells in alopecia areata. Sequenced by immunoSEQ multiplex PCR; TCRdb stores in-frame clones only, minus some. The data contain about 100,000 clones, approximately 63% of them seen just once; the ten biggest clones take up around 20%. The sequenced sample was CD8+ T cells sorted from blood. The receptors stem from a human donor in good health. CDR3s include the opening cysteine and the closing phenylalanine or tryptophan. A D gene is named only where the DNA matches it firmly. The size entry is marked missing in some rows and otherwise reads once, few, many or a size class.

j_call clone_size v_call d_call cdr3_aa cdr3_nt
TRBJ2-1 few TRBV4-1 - CASSQDGRGEQFF TGCGCCAGCAGCCAAGATGGTCGGGGGGAGCAGTTCTTC
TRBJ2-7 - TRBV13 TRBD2 CATVGGAYEQYF TGTGCCACCGTGGGGGGGGCCTACGAGCAGTACTTC
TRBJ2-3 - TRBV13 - CASSLGLTTVRDTQYF TGTGCCAGCAGCTTAGGCCTAACGACAGTAAGAGATACGCAGTATTTT
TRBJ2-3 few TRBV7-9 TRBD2 CASSSPGGSTDTQYF TGTGCCAGCAGCTCACCGGGGGGGAGCACAGATACGCAGTATTTT
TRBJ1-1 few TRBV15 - CATSRDRGVMNTEAFF TGTGCCACCAGCAGAGATCGCGGGGTCATGAACACTGAAGCTTTCTTT
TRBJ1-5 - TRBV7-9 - CASTESHSNQPQHF TGTGCCAGCACCGAAAGCCATAGCAATCAGCCCCAGCATTTT
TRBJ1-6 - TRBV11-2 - CASSQEWDINSPLHF TGCGCCAGCAGCCAAGAATGGGACATCAATTCACCCCTCCACTTT
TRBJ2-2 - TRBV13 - CASSFLGHFTGELFF TGTGCCAGCAGCTTCCTTGGACATTTCACCGGGGAGCTGTTTTTT
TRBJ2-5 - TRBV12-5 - CASGFGLVQETQYF TGTGCTAGTGGTTTTGGTCTAGTGCAAGAGACCCAGTACTTC
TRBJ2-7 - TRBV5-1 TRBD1 CASSLFTGGVEQYF TGCGCCAGCAGCTTATTTACAGGGGGCGTTGAGCAGTACTTC
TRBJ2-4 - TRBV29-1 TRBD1 CSVTGTVAKNIQYF TGCAGCGTCACCGGGACAGTAGCCAAAAACATTCAGTACTTC
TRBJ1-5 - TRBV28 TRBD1 CASSPRGRLYSNQPQHF TGTGCCAGCAGCCCTAGGGGGCGGCTATATAGCAATCAGCCCCAGCATTTT
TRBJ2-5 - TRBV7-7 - CALGGSQETQYF TGTGCCCTCGGAGGCTCCCAAGAGACCCAGTACTTC
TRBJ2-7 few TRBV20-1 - CSASEDTEQYF TGCAGTGCTAGTGAGGACACCGAGCAGTACTTC
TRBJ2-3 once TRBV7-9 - CASSLTDGNTDTQYF TGTGCCAGCAGCTTAACCGACGGAAACACAGATACGCAGTATTTT
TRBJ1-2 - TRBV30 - CAWTPGNGYTF TGTGCCTGGACGCCGGGTAATGGCTACACCTTC
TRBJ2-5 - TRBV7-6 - CASSLRLGGRETQYF TGTGCCAGCAGCTTAAGGCTCGGGGGTCGGGAGACCCAGTACTTC
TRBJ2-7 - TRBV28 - CATTPTPISYEQYF TGTGCCACCACCCCGACGCCGATCTCCTACGAGCAGTACTTC
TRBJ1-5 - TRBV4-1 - CASSHYPGGWQPQHF TGCGCCAGCAGCCATTACCCAGGAGGATGGCAGCCCCAGCATTTT